Included here is one T cell receptor beta chain sequence, with context. Its antigen is still unknown. The length of the CDR3 is 11 residues. V lost 5 bases to trimming and J lost 6 bases; unmatched junction nucleotides: 3. Germline V lookup: CDR1 GTSNPN, CDR2 SVGIG (reference sequence). The data were produced by immunoSEQ multiplex PCR, yet TCRdb's version contains in-frame clones alone and is incomplete. The sample holds fewer than 400,000 clones, 74% seen once. These data come from a study of shared clonotypes between healthy human individuals. Turning to the study itself: Per donor, CD8 memory used one plate, CD8 naive used two, CD4 memory used three and CD4 naive used three. Overall study results and limits: Since donors were few, the genetic and exposure-history diversity represented was limited.

The rearrangement joins TRBV30 to TRBJ1-2; 7 nucleotides line up with TRBD1. The sequence derives from a man between 25 and 39 years old in good health. The sample comprised memory CD4+ T cells sorted from blood. Subset indicated: CD45RA-negative fraction. The CDR3 sequence is CAWPTGNGYTF. For the CDR3, the DNA is TGTGCCTGGCCGACAGGGAATGGCTACACCTTC.